The rows below give T cell receptor beta chains drawn from one sample of a study of blood T cell repertoires in COVID-19. The method was immunoSEQ multiplex PCR; TCRdb's version includes in-frame clones alone and lacks a portion of them. The data show approximately 140,000 clones, 85% to 90% seen once. The specimen was peripheral blood. The receptors come from a man aged 65 to 79 with active COVID-19. Each CDR3 is given with its conserved first and last residue. A D gene is named only where the DNA matches it firmly. Clone size, where shown, is once, few, many, or a class for clones that have expanded.

j_gene | abundance | d_gene | v_gene | CDR3aa | CDR3nt
TRBJ2-3 | - | TRBD2 | TRBV3-1/TRBV3-2 | CASSPRGADTQYF | TGTGCCAGCAGCCCCCGGGGGGCAGATACGCAGTATTTT
TRBJ1-1 | - | - | TRBV5-1 | CASSFRLVNTEAFF | TGCGCCAGCAGCTTCAGACTTGTGAACACTGAAGCTTTCTTT
TRBJ2-1 | - | TRBD2 | TRBV7-2 | CATNREGRREQFF | TGTGCCACCAATCGGGAGGGCCGACGAGAGCAGTTCTTC
TRBJ1-3 | - | - | TRBV27 | CASSFGGAAGNTIYF | TGTGCCAGCAGTTTCGGCGGGGCGGCTGGAAACACCATATATTTT
TRBJ1-1 | - | - | TRBV6-5 | CASRGGTEAFF | TGTGCCAGCAGGGGGGGGACTGAAGCTTTCTTT
TRBJ1-5 | once | - | TRBV3-1/TRBV3-2 | CASSQDTSPRQPQHF | TGTGCCAGCAGCCAAGACACTTCCCCCAGGCAGCCCCAGCATTTT
TRBJ2-1 | - | TRBD2 | TRBV6-5 | CASQSGGYEQFF | TGTGCCAGCCAATCGGGGGGGTATGAGCAGTTCTTC
TRBJ2-7 | - | TRBD2 | TRBV3-1/TRBV3-2 | CASSQALTGTRREQYF | TGTGCCAGCAGCCAAGCCCTTACCGGGACTAGAAGGGAGCAGTACTTC
TRBJ2-1 | - | - | TRBV18 | CASSPGGSYNEQFF | TGTGCCAGCTCACCGGGGGGCTCCTACAATGAGCAGTTCTTC
TRBJ2-1 | - | TRBD1 | TRBV29-1 | CSVPAGGINEQFF | TGCAGCGTCCCGGCAGGGGGAATAAATGAGCAGTTCTTC
TRBJ2-2 | few | - | TRBV6-2/TRBV6-3 | CASSQHASGTGELFF | TGTGCCAGCAGCCAGCACGCGAGCGGGACCGGGGAGCTGTTTTTT
TRBJ2-3 | - | - | TRBV6-1 | CASSEARASTQYF | TGTGCCAGCAGTGAAGCGCGGGCCAGTACGCAGTATTTT
TRBJ2-1 | - | - | TRBV19 | CASSIGGIQYNEQFF | TGTGCCAGTAGTATAGGAGGTATTCAATACAATGAGCAGTTCTTC
TRBJ1-4 | - | - | TRBV14 | CASSPTGLRAEKLFF | TGTGCCAGCAGCCCAACAGGGCTTAGGGCTGAAAAACTGTTTTTT
TRBJ2-3 | - | TRBD2 | TRBV27 | CASSPGLDTDTQYF | TGTGCCAGCAGCCCGGGACTAGACACAGATACGCAGTATTTT
TRBJ2-1 | - | - | TRBV5-1 | CASSAGQRLHNEQFF | TGCGCCAGCAGCGCGGGACAGAGGCTACACAATGAGCAGTTCTTC
TRBJ2-3 | once | TRBD1 | TRBV6-1 | CASSEDTTGSYTDTQYF | TGTGCCAGCAGTGAAGACACGACAGGGAGTTACACAGATACGCAGTATTTT
TRBJ1-1 | - | - | TRBV27 | CASRLVGGTEAFF | TGTGCCAGCAGGCTCGTAGGGGGCACTGAAGCTTTCTTT
TRBJ1-2 | once | - | TRBV4-1 | CASSQRWEGGYGYTF | TGCGCCAGCAGCCAAAGATGGGAAGGGGGCTATGGCTACACCTTC
TRBJ1-2 | - | - | TRBV4-3 | CASSQDRARGNYGYTF | TGCGCCAGCAGCCAAGATCGGGCCAGGGGCAACTATGGCTACACCTTC
TRBJ2-1 | - | TRBD2 | TRBV5-4 | CASSPGGSSYNEQFF | TGTGCCAGCAGCCCGGGGGGGAGCTCCTACAATGAGCAGTTCTTC
TRBJ1-1 | - | TRBD1 | TRBV29-1 | CSSEGTGGKEAFF | TGCAGCTCAGAGGGGACAGGGGGAAAAGAAGCTTTCTTT
TRBJ2-7 | - | TRBD2 | TRBV19 | CASSTPSTSGSAEQYF | TGTGCCAGTAGTACCCCCTCGACTAGCGGGAGTGCGGAGCAGTACTTC
TRBJ2-7 | - | TRBD2 | TRBV27 | CASSLAGGPRNEQYF | TGTGCCAGCAGCCTAGCGGGAGGGCCGAGGAACGAGCAGTACTTC
TRBJ2-7 | - | TRBD1 | TRBV12-5 | CASGLVLQGKLYEQYF | TGTGCTAGTGGTTTGGTACTACAGGGGAAACTCTACGAGCAGTACTTC
TRBJ1-2 | - | TRBD1 | TRBV2 | CASNKQGAGSNYGYTF | TGTGCCAGTAATAAACAGGGGGCAGGCTCGAACTATGGCTACACCTTC
TRBJ2-1 | - | TRBD1 | TRBV7-6 | CASSYRGAGQGHNEQFF | TGTGCCAGCAGCTATAGAGGCGCCGGACAGGGACACAATGAGCAGTTCTTC
TRBJ1-2 | - | TRBD1 | TRBV28 | CASTPGRGRNGYTF | TGTGCCAGCACCCCGGGCAGGGGGCGGAATGGCTACACCTTC
TRBJ2-2 | - | TRBD1 | TRBV6-5 | CASKGGQVNTGELFF | TGTGCCAGCAAGGGCGGACAGGTTAACACCGGGGAGCTGTTTTTT
TRBJ1-1 | - | TRBD1 | TRBV29-1 | CSVGTGVAEAFF | TGCAGCGTCGGGACAGGGGTGGCTGAAGCTTTCTTT
TRBJ2-7 | - | - | TRBV7-2 | CASSPSWTSYEQYF | TGTGCCAGCAGCCCCTCCTGGACTTCATACGAGCAGTACTTC
TRBJ2-7 | few | - | TRBV21-1 | CASSKSETGDSYEQYF | TGTGCCAGCAGCAAATCTGAGACAGGGGACTCCTACGAGCAGTACTTC
TRBJ1-1 | few | - | TRBV6-5 | CASSYSSTEAFF | TGTGCCAGCAGTTACTCTAGCACTGAAGCTTTCTTT
TRBJ2-1 | - | TRBD2 | TRBV7-9 | CAAEASGRSGEQFF | TGTGCCGCCGAGGCTAGCGGGAGATCCGGTGAGCAGTTCTTC
TRBJ2-7 | - | TRBD2 | TRBV11-1 | CASSLRDRGDEQYF | TGTGCCAGCAGCCTCCGGGACCGGGGGGACGAGCAGTACTTC
TRBJ1-5 | - | - | TRBV6-2/TRBV6-3 | CASSLSPGNQPQHF | TGTGCCAGCAGTTTATCACCGGGCAATCAGCCCCAGCATTTT
TRBJ1-2 | - | - | TRBV7-3 | CASSLNGPPDYGYTF | TGTGCCAGCAGCCTTAACGGTCCCCCCGACTATGGCTACACCTTC
TRBJ2-5 | - | TRBD1 | TRBV5-6 | CASSLDRTGQETQYF | TGTGCCAGCAGCTTGGATCGGACAGGGCAAGAGACCCAGTACTTC
TRBJ1-2 | - | TRBD1 | TRBV12-3/TRBV12-4 | CASSSGQENGYTF | TGTGCCAGCAGCTCGGGACAGGAGAATGGCTACACCTTC
TRBJ2-3 | - | TRBD1 | TRBV11-2 | CASSLGQGTDTQYF | TGTGCCAGCAGCCTCGGACAGGGCACAGATACGCAGTATTTT
TRBJ2-2 | - | - | TRBV6-2/TRBV6-3 | CASSYSISVVDTGELFF | TGTGCCAGCAGTTACTCGATTAGCGTGGTTGACACCGGGGAGCTGTTTTTT